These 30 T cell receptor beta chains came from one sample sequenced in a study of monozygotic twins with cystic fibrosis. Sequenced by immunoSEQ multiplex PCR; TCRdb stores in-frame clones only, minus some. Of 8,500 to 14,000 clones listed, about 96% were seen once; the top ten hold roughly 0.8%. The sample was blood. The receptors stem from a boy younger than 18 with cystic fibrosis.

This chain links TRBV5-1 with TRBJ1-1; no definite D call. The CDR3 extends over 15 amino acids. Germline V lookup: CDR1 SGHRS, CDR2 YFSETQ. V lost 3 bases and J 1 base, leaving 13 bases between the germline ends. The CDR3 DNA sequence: TGCGCCAGCAGCTCACTTGGGCGGAGGAACACTGAAGCTTTCTTT. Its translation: CASSSLGRRNTEAFF.

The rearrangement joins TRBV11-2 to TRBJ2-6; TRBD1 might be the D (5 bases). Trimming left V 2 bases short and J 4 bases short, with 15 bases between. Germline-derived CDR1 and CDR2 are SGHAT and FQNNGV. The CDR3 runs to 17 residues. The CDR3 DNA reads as TGTGCCAGCAGCTTACAGGGTTGGGCTTCCGGGGCCAACGTCCTGACTTTC. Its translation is CASSLQGWASGANVLTF.

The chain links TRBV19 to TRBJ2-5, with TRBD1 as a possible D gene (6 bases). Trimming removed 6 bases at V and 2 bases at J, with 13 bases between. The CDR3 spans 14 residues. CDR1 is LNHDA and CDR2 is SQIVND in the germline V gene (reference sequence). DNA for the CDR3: TGTGCCAGTAGCAAGGGGGTTTATCAAGAGACCCAGTACTTC. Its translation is CASSKGVYQETQYF.

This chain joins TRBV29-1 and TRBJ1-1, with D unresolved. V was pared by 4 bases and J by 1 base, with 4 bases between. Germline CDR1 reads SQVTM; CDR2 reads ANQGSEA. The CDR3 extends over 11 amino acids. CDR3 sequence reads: CSVGRNTEAFF. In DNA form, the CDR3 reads TGCAGCGTTGGCCGGAACACTGAAGCTTTCTTT.

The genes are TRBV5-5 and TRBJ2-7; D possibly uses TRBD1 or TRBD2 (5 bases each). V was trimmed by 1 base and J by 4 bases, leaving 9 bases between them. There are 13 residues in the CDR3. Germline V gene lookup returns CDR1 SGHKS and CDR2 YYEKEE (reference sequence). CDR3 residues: CASSLIGTYEQYF. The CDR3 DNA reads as TGTGCCAGCAGCTTGATCGGGACGTACGAGCAGTACTTC.

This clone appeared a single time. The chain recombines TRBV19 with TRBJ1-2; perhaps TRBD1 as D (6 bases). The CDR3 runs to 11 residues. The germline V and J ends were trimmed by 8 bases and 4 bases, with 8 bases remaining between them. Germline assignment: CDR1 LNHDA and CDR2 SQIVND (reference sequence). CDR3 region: CASRDIYGYTF. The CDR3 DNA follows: TGTGCCAGTCGGGACATCTATGGCTACACCTTC. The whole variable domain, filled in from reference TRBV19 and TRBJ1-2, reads DGGITQSPKYLFRKEGQNVTLSCEQNLNHDAMYWYRQDPGQGLRLIYYSQIVNDFQKGDIAEGYSVSREKKESFPLTVTSAQKNPTAFYLCASRDIYGYTFGSGTRLTVV.

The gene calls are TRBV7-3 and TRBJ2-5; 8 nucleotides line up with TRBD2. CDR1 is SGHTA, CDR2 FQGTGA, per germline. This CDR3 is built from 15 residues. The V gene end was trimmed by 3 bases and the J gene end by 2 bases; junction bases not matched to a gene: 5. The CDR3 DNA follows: TGTGCCAGCAGCTTCAGCGGGGGACGACAAGAGACCCAGTACTTC. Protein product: CASSFSGGRQETQYF.

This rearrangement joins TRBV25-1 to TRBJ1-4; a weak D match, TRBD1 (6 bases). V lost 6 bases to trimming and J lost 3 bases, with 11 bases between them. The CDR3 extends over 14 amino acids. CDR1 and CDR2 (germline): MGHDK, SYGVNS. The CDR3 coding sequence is TGTGCCAGCAGCCGGGACACAGCTAATGAAAAACTGTTTTTT. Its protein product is CASSRDTANEKLFF.

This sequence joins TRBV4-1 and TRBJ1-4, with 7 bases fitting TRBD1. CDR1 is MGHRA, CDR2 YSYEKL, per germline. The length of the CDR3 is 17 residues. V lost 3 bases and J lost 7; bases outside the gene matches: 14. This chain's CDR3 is CASSQVLQGNVGEKLFF. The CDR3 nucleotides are TGCGCCAGCAGCCAGGTCTTACAGGGGAACGTAGGTGAAAAACTGTTTTTT.

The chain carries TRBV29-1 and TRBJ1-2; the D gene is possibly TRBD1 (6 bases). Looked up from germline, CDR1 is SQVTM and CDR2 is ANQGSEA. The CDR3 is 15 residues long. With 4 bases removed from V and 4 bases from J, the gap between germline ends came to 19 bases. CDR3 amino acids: CSVVLAGGRGYGYTF. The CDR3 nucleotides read TGCAGCGTTGTATTGGCGGGGGGCAGAGGCTATGGCTACACCTTC.

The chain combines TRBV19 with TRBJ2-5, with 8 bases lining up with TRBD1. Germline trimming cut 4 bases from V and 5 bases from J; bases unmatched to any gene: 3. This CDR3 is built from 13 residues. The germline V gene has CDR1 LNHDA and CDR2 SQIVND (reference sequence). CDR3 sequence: CASSKTGDETQYF. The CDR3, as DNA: TGTGCCAGTAGTAAGACAGGGGACGAGACCCAGTACTTC.

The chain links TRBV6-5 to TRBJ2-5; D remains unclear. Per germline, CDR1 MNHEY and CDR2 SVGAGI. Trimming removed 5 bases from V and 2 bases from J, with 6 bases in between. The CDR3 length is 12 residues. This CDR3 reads CASSAEQETQYF. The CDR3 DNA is TGTGCCAGCAGTGCCGAGCAAGAGACCCAGTACTTC.

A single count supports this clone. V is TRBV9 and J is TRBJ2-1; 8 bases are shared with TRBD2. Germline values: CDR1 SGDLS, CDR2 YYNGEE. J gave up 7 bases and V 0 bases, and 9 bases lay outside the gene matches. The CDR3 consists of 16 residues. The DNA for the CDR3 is TGTGCCAGCAGCGTAGTAGGAGCGGGAGCTGTAAATGAGCAGTTCTTC. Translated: CASSVVGAGAVNEQFF.

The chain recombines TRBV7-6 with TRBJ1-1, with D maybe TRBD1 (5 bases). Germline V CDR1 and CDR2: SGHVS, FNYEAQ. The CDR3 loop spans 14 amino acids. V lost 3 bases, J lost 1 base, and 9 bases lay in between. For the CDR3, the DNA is TGTGCCAGCAGCTTGAGGGGCCCGAACACTGAAGCTTTCTTT. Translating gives CASSLRGPNTEAFF.

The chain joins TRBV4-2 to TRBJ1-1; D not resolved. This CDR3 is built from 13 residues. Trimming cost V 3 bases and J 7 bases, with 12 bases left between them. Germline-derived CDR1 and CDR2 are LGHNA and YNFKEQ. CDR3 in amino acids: CASSQAPGSEAFF. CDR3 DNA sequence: TGTGCCAGCAGCCAGGCTCCTGGTAGTGAAGCTTTCTTT.

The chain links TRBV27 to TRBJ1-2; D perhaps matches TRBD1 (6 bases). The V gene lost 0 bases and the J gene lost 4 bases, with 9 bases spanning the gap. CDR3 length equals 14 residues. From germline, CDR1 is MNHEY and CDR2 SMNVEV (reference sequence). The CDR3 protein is CASSLSGQFYGYTF. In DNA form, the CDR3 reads TGTGCCAGCAGTTTATCTGGACAGTTCTATGGCTACACCTTC.

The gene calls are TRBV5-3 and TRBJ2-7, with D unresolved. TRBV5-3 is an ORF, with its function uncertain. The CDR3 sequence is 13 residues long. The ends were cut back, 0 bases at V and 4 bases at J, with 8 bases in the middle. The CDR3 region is CARSLDTVYEQYF. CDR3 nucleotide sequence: TGTGCCAGAAGCTTGGATACAGTTTACGAGCAGTACTTC.

In nucleotides, the CDR3 is TGCAGCGTTGACAGTACAGCCAGCACAGATACGCAGTATTTT. Residues: CSVDSTASTDTQYF. J is TRBJ2-3 and V is TRBV29-1; the D is unclear. The CDR3 consists of 14 residues. With 3 bases removed from V and 0 bases from J, the gap between germline ends came to 10 bases. Germline CDR1 SQVTM, CDR2 ANQGSEA.

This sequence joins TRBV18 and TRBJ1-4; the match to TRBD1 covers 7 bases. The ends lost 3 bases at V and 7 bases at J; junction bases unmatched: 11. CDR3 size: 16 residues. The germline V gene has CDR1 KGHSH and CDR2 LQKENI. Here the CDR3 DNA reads TGTGCCAGCTCACCTGCTACAGGGGTTCGGGGTGAAAAACTGTTTTTT. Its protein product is CASSPATGVRGEKLFF.

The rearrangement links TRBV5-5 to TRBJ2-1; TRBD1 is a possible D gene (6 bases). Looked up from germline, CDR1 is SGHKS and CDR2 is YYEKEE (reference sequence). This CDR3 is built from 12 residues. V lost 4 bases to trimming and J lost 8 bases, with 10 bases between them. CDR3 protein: CASSTGTHEQFF. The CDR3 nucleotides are TGTGCCAGCAGCACAGGGACGCATGAGCAGTTCTTC.

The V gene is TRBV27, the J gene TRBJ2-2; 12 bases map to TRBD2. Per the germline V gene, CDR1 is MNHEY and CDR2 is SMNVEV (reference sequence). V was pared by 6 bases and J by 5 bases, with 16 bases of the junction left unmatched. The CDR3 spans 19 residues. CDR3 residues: CASSQYGPGLAGLTGELFF. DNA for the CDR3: TGTGCCAGCAGCCAGTATGGACCGGGACTAGCGGGCCTGACCGGGGAGCTGTTTTTT.

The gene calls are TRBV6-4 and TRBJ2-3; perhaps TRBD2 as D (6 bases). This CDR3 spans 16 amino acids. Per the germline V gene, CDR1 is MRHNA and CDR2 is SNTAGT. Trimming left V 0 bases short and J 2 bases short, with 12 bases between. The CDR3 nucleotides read TGTGCCAGCAGTGACTCGAGCGGGTCCCCCACAGATACGCAGTATTTT. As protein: CASSDSSGSPTDTQYF.

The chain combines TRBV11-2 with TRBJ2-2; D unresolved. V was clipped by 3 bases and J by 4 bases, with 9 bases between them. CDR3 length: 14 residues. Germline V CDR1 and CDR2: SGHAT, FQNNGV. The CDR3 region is CASSFRRSTGELFF. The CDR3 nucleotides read TGTGCCAGCAGCTTCAGAAGGAGCACCGGGGAGCTGTTTTTT.

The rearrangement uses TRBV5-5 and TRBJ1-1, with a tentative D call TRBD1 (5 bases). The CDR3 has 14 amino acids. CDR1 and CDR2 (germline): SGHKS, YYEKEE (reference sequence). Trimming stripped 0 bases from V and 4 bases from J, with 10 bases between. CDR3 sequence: CASSLGGAATEAFF. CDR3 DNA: TGTGCCAGCAGCTTGGGAGGGGCGGCCACTGAAGCTTTCTTT.

The chain's CDR3 is CASSSYTGAGNTIYF. For the CDR3, the DNA is TGTGCCAGCAGTTCCTATACAGGGGCTGGAAACACCATATATTTT. The gene calls are TRBV28 and TRBJ1-3; 7 nucleotides align to TRBD1. Germline values: CDR1 MDHEN, CDR2 SYDVKM. Germline trimming cut 4 bases from V and 2 bases from J; bases unmatched to any gene: 5. The length of the CDR3 is 15 residues.

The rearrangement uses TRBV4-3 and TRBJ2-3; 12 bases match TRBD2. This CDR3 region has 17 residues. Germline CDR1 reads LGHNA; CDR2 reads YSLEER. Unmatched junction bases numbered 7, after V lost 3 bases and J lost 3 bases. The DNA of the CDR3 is TGCGCCAGCAGCCATTCACGACTAGCGGGAGCAACAGATACGCAGTATTTT. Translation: CASSHSRLAGATDTQYF.

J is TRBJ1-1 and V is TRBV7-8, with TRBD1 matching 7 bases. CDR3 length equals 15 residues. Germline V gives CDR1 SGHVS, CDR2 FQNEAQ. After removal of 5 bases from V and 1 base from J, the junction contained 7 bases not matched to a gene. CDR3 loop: CASSQVQGWNTEAFF. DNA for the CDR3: TGTGCCAGCAGCCAGGTACAGGGGTGGAACACTGAAGCTTTCTTT.

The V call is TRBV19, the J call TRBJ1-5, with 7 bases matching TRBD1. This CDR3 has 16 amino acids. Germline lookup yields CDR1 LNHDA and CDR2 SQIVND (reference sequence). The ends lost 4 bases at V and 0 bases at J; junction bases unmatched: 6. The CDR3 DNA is TGTGCCAGTAGTAGGGGGACAGCTTATAGCAATCAGCCCCAGCATTTT. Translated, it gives CASSRGTAYSNQPQHF. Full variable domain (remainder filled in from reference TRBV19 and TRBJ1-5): DGGITQSPKYLFRKEGQNVTLSCEQNLNHDAMYWYRQDPGQGLRLIYYSQIVNDFQKGDIAEGYSVSREKKESFPLTVTSAQKNPTAFYLCASSRGTAYSNQPQHFGDGTRLSIL.

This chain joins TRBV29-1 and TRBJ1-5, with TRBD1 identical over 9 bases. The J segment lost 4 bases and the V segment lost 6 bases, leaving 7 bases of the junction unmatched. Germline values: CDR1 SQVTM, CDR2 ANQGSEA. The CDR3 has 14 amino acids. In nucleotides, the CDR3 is TGCAGCGTCTCGGGACAGGGCTGGAATCAGCCCCAGCATTTT. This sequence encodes CSVSGQGWNQPQHF.

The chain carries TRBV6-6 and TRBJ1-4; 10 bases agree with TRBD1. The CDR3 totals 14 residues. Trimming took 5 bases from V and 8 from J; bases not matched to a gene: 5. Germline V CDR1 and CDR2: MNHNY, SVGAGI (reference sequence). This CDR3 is CASSPPTGGEKLFF. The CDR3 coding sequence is TGTGCCAGCAGTCCGCCGACAGGGGGCGAAAAACTGTTTTTT.